The 14 T cell receptor beta chains below were found in one sample sequenced in a study of T cells in Graves' hyperthyroidism and ophthalmopathy. RNA transcripts served as the template for amplifying TCR beta CDR3 regions. TCR CDR3 underwent first-round RT-PCR with the HTBI primer set. MiXCR, run by TCRdb on the multiplex PCR reads, gives a single entry per CDR3 protein. The sample has fewer than 750,000 distinct CDR3 sequences, more than 14% seen once; the top ten hold around an eighth. Sequences were obtained from blood. The receptor source for this set is a woman aged 45 to 65 with Graves' ophthalmopathy.

The chain recombines TRBV4-2 with TRBJ2-5; 14 bases align to TRBD2. CDR3 length: 17 residues. CDR1 is LGHNA and CDR2 is YNFKEQ in the germline V gene. V dropped 2 bases and J dropped 5; count of bases not matched to a gene: 7. The CDR3 here is CASSQYGTSGSRETQYF. CDR3 sequence (DNA): TGTGCCAGCAGCCAATACGGGACTAGCGGGAGTAGGGAGACCCAGTACTTC.

The table lists this clonotype with a few counts. This sequence joins TRBV29-1 and TRBJ2-1, with 9 bases identical to TRBD2. CDR3 length: 14 residues. V trimming: 4 bases; J trimming: 0 bases; junction bases outside the gene matches: 1. The germline V gene has CDR1 SQVTM and CDR2 ANQGSEA. CDR3 sequence reads: CSVVTSGSYNEQFF. The CDR3 DNA reads TGCAGCGTTGTGACTAGCGGCTCCTACAATGAGCAGTTCTTC.

The chain employs TRBV11-1 and TRBJ2-3; 12 positions match TRBD2. J gave up 1 base and V 5 bases, and 7 bases lay outside the gene matches. The CDR3 runs to 17 residues. Germline values: CDR1 SGHAT, CDR2 FQDESV (reference sequence). In DNA, the CDR3 is TGTGCCAGCAGCCGCGGACTAGCGGGACCGGGCACAGATACGCAGTATTTT. Its protein is CASSRGLAGPGTDTQYF.

This clonotype showed up many times. The rearrangement joins TRBV7-9 to TRBJ2-2; TRBD2 agrees at 9 bases. Germline V gene lookup returns CDR1 SEHNR and CDR2 FQNEAQ (reference sequence). Trimming cost V 5 bases and J 4 bases; bases outside gene matches: 8. The CDR3 sequence is 16 residues long. In nucleotides, the CDR3 is TGTGCCAGCAGCCAGACTGGACTAGCGATCACCGGGGAGCTGTTTTTT. Translation: CASSQTGLAITGELFF.

This clonotype was detected many times. The J gene is TRBJ2-7, the V gene TRBV7-8; D call uncertain. Germline V lookup: CDR1 SGHVS, CDR2 FQNEAQ. The CDR3 sequence is 14 residues long. V was clipped by 1 base and J by 2 bases, with 9 bases between them. The CDR3 DNA is TGTGCCAGCAGCTTAGGGCACAGAACCTACGAGCAGTACTTC. Amino acids: CASSLGHRTYEQYF.

The V call is TRBV5-5, the J call TRBJ2-5, with D tentatively TRBD1 (6 bases). Trimming cost V 3 bases and J 1 base, with 13 bases left between them. CDR1 is SGHKS, CDR2 YYEKEE, per germline (reference sequence). The CDR3 consists of 15 residues. The CDR3 loop is CASSWRRDTQETQYF. As DNA, the CDR3 is TGTGCCAGCAGCTGGAGAAGGGACACCCAAGAGACCCAGTACTTC.

The table lists this clonotype with many counts. This chain connects TRBV24-1 to TRBJ2-3, with 10 nucleotides matching TRBD1. The CDR3 contains 16 residues. Trimming at V came to 3 bases and at J to 1 base, leaving 3 bases not matched to a gene. Germline V CDR1 and CDR2: KGHDR, SFDVKD. CDR3 in DNA: TGTGCCACCAGTGATCCCGGGACAGGGGGCACAGATACGCAGTATTTT. Its translation: CATSDPGTGGTDTQYF.

In its sample, this clonotype was seen a few times. This chain links TRBV7-3 with TRBJ2-1; D is unresolved. CDR1 is SGHTA, CDR2 FQGTGA, per germline. The CDR3 sequence is 13 residues long. V dropped 5 bases and J dropped 6 bases, with 11 bases sitting between them. This chain's CDR3 is CASSRAGFNEQFF. The CDR3, as DNA: TGTGCCAGCAGCAGGGCAGGCTTCAATGAGCAGTTCTTC.

In its sample, this clonotype was seen many times. The chain recombines TRBV7-2 with TRBJ2-5; weak D call: TRBD2 (6 bases). Trimming removed 5 bases from V and 5 bases from J, with 12 bases in between. The CDR3 contains 13 residues. Germline V gene lookup returns CDR1 SGHTA and CDR2 FQGNSA. Here the CDR3 DNA reads TGTGCCAGCAGCCGGTTTCGGGGGGAGACCCAGTACTTC. As protein: CASSRFRGETQYF.

The chain is built from TRBV25-1 and TRBJ1-2; unclear D gene. V shed 6 bases and J shed 5 bases, with 13 bases lying between them. The CDR3 contains 13 residues. Per the germline V gene, CDR1 is MGHDK and CDR2 is SYGVNS. The CDR3 DNA is TGTGCCAGCAGGCGAGATTTTAAGTATGGCTACACCTTC. It is translated as CASRRDFKYGYTF.

The chain links TRBV6-2 or TRBV6-3 to TRBJ2-7, with D perhaps matching TRBD2 (5 bases). CDR1 and CDR2 (germline): MNHEY, SVGEGT. This CDR3 region has 16 residues. Trimming took 8 bases from V and 0 from J, leaving 20 bases between them. As DNA, the CDR3 is TGTGCCAGCCTGCTAGACGGACTGAGGAGCTCCTACGAGCAGTACTTC. It is translated as CASLLDGLRSSYEQYF.

The rearrangement joins TRBV7-3 to TRBJ2-1; 9 nucleotides align to TRBD2. The CDR3 is made up of 16 amino acids. After removal of 3 bases from V and 4 bases from J, the junction contained 7 bases not matched to a gene. In germline, CDR1 is SGHTA, CDR2 FQGTGA. The CDR3 DNA reads as TGTGCCAGCAGCTTCGGGACTAGCTTTCCTTACAATGAGCAGTTCTTC. Translation: CASSFGTSFPYNEQFF.

This clonotype was counted a few times. V is TRBV20-1 and J is TRBJ1-6; 12 bases are a match to TRBD1. Per the germline V gene, CDR1 is DFQATT and CDR2 is SNEGSKA (reference sequence). V gave up 2 bases and J gave up 7 bases; unmatched junction bases: 12. The CDR3 extends over 18 amino acids. The CDR3 reads CSARSHLGGQGANSPLHF. In DNA, the CDR3 is TGCAGTGCTAGATCCCACCTAGGGGGACAGGGGGCGAATTCACCCCTCCACTTT.

This clonotype was counted ten times or more. The gene calls are TRBV18 and TRBJ1-1; 9 nucleotides agree with TRBD1. With 4 bases clipped from V and 3 bases from J, the junction kept 6 bases outside the gene matches. CDR3 length: 15 residues. Germline values: CDR1 KGHSH, CDR2 LQKENI. CDR3 residues: CASSRGQGGYTEAFF. CDR3 nucleotide sequence: TGTGCCAGCTCACGGGGACAGGGAGGGTACACTGAAGCTTTCTTT. The entire variable domain, with the rest obtained from reference TRBV18 and TRBJ1-1, is as follows: NAGVMQNPRHLVRRRGQEARLRCSPMKGHSHVYWYRQLPEEGLKFMVYLQKENIIDESGMPKERFSAEFPKEGPSILRIQQVVRGDSAAYFCASSRGQGGYTEAFFGQGTRLTVV.